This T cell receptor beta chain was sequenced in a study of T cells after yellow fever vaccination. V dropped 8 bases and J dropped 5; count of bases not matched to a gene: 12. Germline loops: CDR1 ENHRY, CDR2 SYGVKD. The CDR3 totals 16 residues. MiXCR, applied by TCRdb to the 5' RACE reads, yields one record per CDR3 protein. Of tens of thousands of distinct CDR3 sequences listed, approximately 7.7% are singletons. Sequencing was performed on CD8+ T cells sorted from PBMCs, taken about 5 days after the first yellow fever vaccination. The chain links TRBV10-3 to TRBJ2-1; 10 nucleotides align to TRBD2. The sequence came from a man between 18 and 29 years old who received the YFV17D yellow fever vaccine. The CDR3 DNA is TGTGCCATCGGCCCGGGACTAGCGAACTATAACAATGAGCAGTTCTTC. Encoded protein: CAIGPGLANYNNEQFF.